What follows are 19 T cell receptor beta chains derived from one specimen sequenced in a study of blood T cell repertoires in COVID-19. Libraries were prepared by immunoSEQ multiplex PCR; TCRdb keeps only in-frame clonotypes and omits some of them. The sample lists 80,000 to 130,000 clones; 88% were seen once. Sequenced input: peripheral blood. The source of these receptors is a woman in her sixties or seventies with acute or convalescent COVID-19.

This chain uses TRBV5-5 with TRBJ1-4; no clear D gene. The CDR3 consists of 15 residues. CDR1 is SGHKS, CDR2 YYEKEE, per germline (reference sequence). V lost 1 base and J 5 bases, leaving 12 bases between the germline ends. In DNA form, the CDR3 reads TGTGCCAGCAGCTTGATATACGCCGAGAATGAAAAACTGTTTTTT. Amino acid sequence: CASSLIYAENEKLFF.

This clone was picked up a small number of times. One junction end disagrees with the germline gene, perhaps due to a read error. The chain recombines TRBV29-1 with TRBJ1-1; D gene unclear. The CDR3 has 10 amino acids. In germline, CDR1 is SQVTM, CDR2 ANQGSEA. The chain's CDR3 is CSVKNNEAFF. The CDR3 bases are TGCAGCGTCAAGAACAATGAAGCTTTCTTT.

A few counts support this clone. The chain is built from TRBV24-1 and TRBJ2-2; a weak D match, TRBD2 (6 bases). CDR1 and CDR2 (germline): KGHDR, SFDVKD. The CDR3 is made up of 15 amino acids. Between the trimmed V and J ends, which lost 4 bases and 7 bases, there was a span of 15 bases. The CDR3 DNA reads as TGTGCCACCAGTGACCCGGGACTGCTGGGCGGGGAGCTGTTTTTT. Amino acid sequence: CATSDPGLLGGELFF.

The chain uses TRBV24-1 and TRBJ2-7; 9 bases are a match to TRBD2. This CDR3 region has 16 residues. Germline CDR1 KGHDR, CDR2 SFDVKD. CDR3 in amino acids: CATSVPVGTSSSEQYV. CDR3 in DNA: TGTGCCACCAGTGTGCCCGTCGGGACTAGCTCCTCCGAGCAGTACGTC.

The chain is built from TRBV6-2 or TRBV6-3 and TRBJ2-5, with 10 bases aligning to TRBD2. V trimming: 2 bases; J trimming: 3 bases; junction bases outside the gene matches: 9. Germline V lookup: CDR1 MNHEY, CDR2 SVGEGT. The CDR3 runs 17 residues. The CDR3 DNA reads as TGTGCCAGCAGTTACGGGGAGCTAGCGGGAGTGAAAGAGACCCAGTACTTC. Translated: CASSYGELAGVKETQYF.

The J gene is TRBJ1-5, the V gene TRBV6-4; no clear D gene. The CDR3 is 18 residues long. In germline, CDR1 is MRHNA, CDR2 SNTAGT. V gave up 0 bases and J gave up 0 bases, with 15 bases separating them. CDR3 protein: CASSDSMIRVGSNQPQHF. CDR3 DNA: TGTGCCAGCAGTGACTCGATGATTCGGGTGGGTAGCAATCAGCCCCAGCATTTT.

CDR3 bases: TGTGCCACCAGCAGAGGTGAACAGGGGGGAGTGGAGACCCAGTACTTC. Translation gives CATSRGEQGGVETQYF. The chain links TRBV15 to TRBJ2-5, with 8 bases identical to TRBD1. Germline V lookup: CDR1 LNHNV, CDR2 YYDKDF (reference sequence). Germline trimming cut 1 base from V and 5 bases from J; bases unmatched to any gene: 9. The CDR3 extends over 16 amino acids.

This clone was counted between two and nine times. CDR3 sequence: CATAGANQPQHF. The CDR3 DNA sequence: TGTGCCACCGCAGGGGCGAATCAGCCCCAGCATTTT. The gene calls are TRBV10-3 and TRBJ1-5; a possible D gene is TRBD1 (6 bases). CDR1 and CDR2 (germline): ENHRY, SYGVKD. Trimming shortened V by 10 bases and J by 4 bases, and 11 bases separated the two germline ends. The CDR3 spans 12 residues.

J is TRBJ1-1 and V is TRBV19; no reliable D call. V was trimmed by 3 bases and J by 8 bases, leaving 13 bases between them. CDR1 and CDR2 from the germline V gene are LNHDA and SQIVND (reference sequence). The CDR3 extends over 13 amino acids. CDR3 nucleotides: TGTGCCAGTAGTATCGCCCGGGAGATGGAAGCTTTCTTT. Its protein is CASSIAREMEAFF.

In this sample, this clone turned up once. The rearrangement uses TRBV6-5 and TRBJ1-2, with 9 nucleotides matching TRBD1. CDR3 length: 14 residues. Germline CDR1 MNHEY, CDR2 SVGAGI. With 8 bases clipped from V and 7 bases from J, the junction kept 11 bases outside the gene matches. Here the CDR3 reads CASLALTGGGGYTF. The CDR3 bases are TGTGCCAGCCTGGCCTTGACAGGGGGAGGTGGCTACACCTTC.

The genes are TRBV7-9 and TRBJ1-4, with unresolved D. The V end was cut by 1 base, the J end by 8 bases, with 8 bases between. Per germline, CDR1 SEHNR and CDR2 FQNEAQ (reference sequence). The CDR3 has 13 residues. CDR3 in amino acids: CASSLGMREKLFF. Written as DNA, the CDR3 is TGTGCCAGCAGCTTAGGGATGAGGGAAAAACTGTTTTTT. The variable domain in full, with the rest retrieved from reference TRBV7-9 and TRBJ1-4, is DTGVSQNPRHKITKRGQNVTFRCDPISEHNRLYWYRQTLGQGPEFLTYFQNEAQLEKSRLLSDRFSAERPKGSFSTLEIQRTEQGDSAMYLCASSLGMREKLFFGSGTQLSVL.

The V and J genes are TRBV5-1 and TRBJ1-1, with D possibly TRBD1 on 5 matching bases. The CDR3 loop spans 19 amino acids. Germline V gene sequence: CDR1 SGHRS, CDR2 YFSETQ. Trimming took 0 bases from V and 1 from J, leaving 22 bases between them. Here the CDR3 DNA reads TGCGCCAGCAGCTTGGCCCAGGGATCGATCATATTAGGGAACACTGAAGCTTTCTTT. It is translated as CASSLAQGSIILGNTEAFF.

This clone was seen a handful of times. V gene TRBV28 combines with J gene TRBJ1-1, with D possibly matching TRBD1 (5 bases). Germline V gives CDR1 MDHEN, CDR2 SYDVKM. CDR3 size: 12 residues. Trimming shortened V by 3 bases and J by 6 bases, and 8 bases separated the two germline ends. CDR3 region: CASSLGHPEAFF. The CDR3 bases are TGTGCCAGCAGTTTGGGGCATCCTGAAGCTTTCTTT.

J is TRBJ2-1 and V is TRBV7-6, with 7 nucleotides matching TRBD2. Germline CDR1 reads SGHVS; CDR2 reads FNYEAQ. V lost 5 bases, J lost 7 bases, and 8 bases stayed unmatched. The CDR3 extends over 14 amino acids. This CDR3 is CASSAPSGDNEQFF. In DNA form, the CDR3 reads TGTGCCAGCAGCGCGCCGAGCGGGGATAATGAGCAGTTCTTC.

The chain is built from TRBV2 and TRBJ2-5; a possible D gene is TRBD2 (7 bases). Per the germline V gene, CDR1 is SNHLY and CDR2 is FYNNEI. The CDR3 is made up of 16 amino acids. V was shortened by 8 bases and J by 5 bases, with 24 bases between the two germline ends. CDR3 amino acids: CASAGALAPPMETQYF. The CDR3 DNA is TGTGCCAGCGCGGGGGCCCTAGCTCCGCCCATGGAGACCCAGTACTTC.

The V and J genes are TRBV10-3 and TRBJ1-2, with 12 bases matching TRBD1. Germline V gene lookup returns CDR1 ENHRY and CDR2 SYGVKD. Germline trimming cut 4 bases from V and 3 bases from J; bases unmatched to any gene: 3. This CDR3 is built from 15 residues. The CDR3 DNA reads as TGTGCCATCAGTGGGGACAGGGGGCAATACTATGGCTACACCTTC. This encodes CAISGDRGQYYGYTF.

The rearrangement links TRBV7-9 to TRBJ1-5, with TRBD1 matching over 9 bases. Germline V lookup: CDR1 SEHNR, CDR2 FQNEAQ (reference sequence). The CDR3 has 15 amino acids. With 5 bases clipped from V and 4 bases from J, the junction kept 6 bases outside the gene matches. This CDR3 reads CASSPGTGLNQPQHF. DNA for the CDR3: TGTGCCAGCAGCCCCGGGACAGGGTTAAATCAGCCCCAGCATTTT.

The chain links TRBV2 to TRBJ1-4, with D perhaps matching TRBD1 (5 bases). Germline V gives CDR1 SNHLY, CDR2 FYNNEI. This CDR3 has 13 amino acids. V was cut by 5 bases and J by 5 bases, with 9 bases left in between. Here the CDR3 reads CASSPSGNEKLFF. Written as DNA, the CDR3 is TGTGCCAGCAGTCCGTCAGGGAATGAAAAACTGTTTTTT.

This clone was seen only once. The V gene is TRBV2, the J gene TRBJ1-1; no clear D gene. The CDR3 consists of 13 residues. Trimming pared 4 bases from V and 2 bases from J, leaving 8 bases between. The germline CDR1 and CDR2 sequences are SNHLY and FYNNEI. Written as DNA, the CDR3 is TGTGCCAGCAGTGGGGAGGTAAACACTGAAGCTTTCTTT. Its translation: CASSGEVNTEAFF.